One and the same sample provided the 18 T cell receptor beta chains below, sequenced in a study of blood T cells in healthy people across ages. The use of a sample-barcoded 5' primer and a J-beta primer mix characterized a second PCR of about 7 to 12 cycles. TCRdb reprocessed the 5' RACE reads with MiXCR, giving one entry per CDR3 protein. This table has roughly 1,500,000 distinct CDR3 sequences, about 43% appearing once. Material for sequencing was blood. These receptors were taken from a woman younger than 30 in good health.

The sample holds a few counts of this clonotype. The chain joins TRBV10-3 to TRBJ2-3; D is possibly TRBD2 (5 bases). The V gene lost 2 bases and the J gene lost 6 bases, with 15 bases spanning the gap. From germline, CDR1 is ENHRY and CDR2 SYGVKD. The CDR3 is 15 residues long. Here the CDR3 reads CAISEPGFSLDTQYF. For the CDR3, the DNA is TGTGCCATCAGTGAGCCGGGATTTAGCCTTGATACGCAGTATTTT.

CDR3 protein: CASNYRTSMDTQYF. Written as DNA, the CDR3 is TGCGCCAGCAACTACAGGACTAGCATGGATACGCAGTATTTT. The chain is built from TRBV5-1 and TRBJ2-3; TRBD2 agrees at 8 bases. Trimming removed 6 bases from V and 6 bases from J; junction bases left unmatched: 9. Per the germline V gene, CDR1 is SGHRS and CDR2 is YFSETQ. The CDR3 contains 14 residues. The entire variable domain, with the rest obtained from reference TRBV5-1 and TRBJ2-3, is as follows: KAGVTQTPRYLIKTRGQQVTLSCSPISGHRSVSWYQQTPGQGLQFLFEYFSETQRNKGNFPGRFSGRQFSNSRSEMNVSTLELGDSALYLCASNYRTSMDTQYFGPGTRLTVL.

This clonotype has more than one count but fewer than ten. The chain couples TRBV6-2 or TRBV6-3 to TRBJ2-3, with 7 bases aligning to TRBD1. The CDR3 loop spans 15 amino acids. V lost 5 bases to trimming and J lost 0 bases; unmatched junction nucleotides: 5. The germline V gene encodes CDR1 MNHEY and CDR2 SVGEGT. CDR3 protein: CASSPDRESTDTQYF. The CDR3 coding sequence is TGTGCCAGCAGTCCAGACAGGGAGAGCACAGATACGCAGTATTTT.

The chain combines TRBV4-2 with TRBJ2-7; D gene unclear. Germline loops: CDR1 LGHNA, CDR2 YNFKEQ. V gave up 1 base and J gave up 7 bases, with 14 bases separating them. This CDR3 region has 14 residues. CDR3 region: CASSQVVKTNEQYF. The CDR3 coding sequence is TGTGCCAGCAGCCAAGTCGTCAAGACCAATGAGCAGTACTTC.

This clonotype has a count of ten or more. The chain is built from TRBV11-1 and TRBJ2-1; D is possibly TRBD1 (5 bases). The CDR3 extends over 13 amino acids. Per the germline V gene, CDR1 is SGHAT and CDR2 is FQDESV (reference sequence). V was shortened by 1 base and J by 6 bases, with 7 bases between the two germline ends. The DNA for the CDR3 is TGTGCCAGCAGCTTAGGCAGGGTCAATGAGCAGTTCTTC. It is translated as CASSLGRVNEQFF.

This clonotype was seen once. The V gene is TRBV6-2 or TRBV6-3, the J gene TRBJ1-1, with D perhaps matching TRBD1 (5 bases). Deletions cut 7 bases from V and 4 bases from J, with 16 bases between. Per the germline V gene, CDR1 is MNHEY and CDR2 is SVGEGT. The CDR3 contains 14 residues. The CDR3 spells CASIFTVGGTEAFF. The CDR3 region has the DNA TGTGCCAGCATCTTTACGGTCGGGGGCACTGAAGCTTTCTTT.

Only a few counts were recorded for this clonotype. V is TRBV7-9 and J is TRBJ2-5; TRBD2 matches at 8 bases. The CDR3 loop spans 15 amino acids. Germline-derived CDR1 and CDR2 are SEHNR and FQNEAQ (reference sequence). V dropped 4 bases and J dropped 5; count of bases not matched to a gene: 9. The CDR3 bases are TGTGCCAGCAGCTCCTCGGGGGGGCAGGCGGAGACCCAGTACTTC. It is translated as CASSSSGGQAETQYF. Variable domain in full (rest from reference TRBV7-9 and TRBJ2-5): DTGVSQNPRHKITKRGQNVTFRCDPISEHNRLYWYRQTLGQGPEFLTYFQNEAQLEKSRLLSDRFSAERPKGSFSTLEIQRTEQGDSAMYLCASSSSGGQAETQYFGPGTRLLVL.

This chain links TRBV18 with TRBJ2-3; no clear D gene. The CDR3 sequence is 14 residues long. Per the germline V gene, CDR1 is KGHSH and CDR2 is LQKENI. Trimming pared 6 bases from V and 1 base from J, leaving 11 bases between. CDR3 bases: TGTGCCAGCTCCTTGAAGCTGGGCACAGATACGCAGTATTTT. It yields the protein CASSLKLGTDTQYF.

This clonotype was seen only a few times. V is TRBV29-1 and J is TRBJ2-5, with 11 bases aligning to TRBD1. Germline V lookup: CDR1 SQVTM, CDR2 ANQGSEA. After removal of 1 base from V and 4 bases from J, the junction contained 8 bases not matched to a gene. This CDR3 comprises 16 residues. Written as DNA, the CDR3 is TGCAGCGTTGAAGCGCCGGGACAGGGGGTGAGAGAGACCCAGTACTTC. This sequence encodes CSVEAPGQGVRETQYF.

V usage is TRBV24-1 and J usage is TRBJ1-2; possibly TRBD1 for D (5 bases). The CDR3 consists of 16 residues. Germline lookup yields CDR1 KGHDR and CDR2 SFDVKD. V was clipped by 3 bases and J by 1 base, with 14 bases between them. CDR3 residues: CATSDRRETHNYGYTF. The CDR3 nucleotides are TGTGCCACCAGTGATCGCAGGGAGACACATAACTATGGCTACACCTTC.

Only a few counts were recorded for this clonotype. This chain connects TRBV3-1 to TRBJ2-7, with TRBD2 identical over 9 bases. Germline CDR1 LGHDT, CDR2 YNNKEL (reference sequence). With V trimmed by 1 base and J by 1 base, 14 bases remained unmatched. CDR3 length: 19 residues. The CDR3 loop is CASSQVANGIAGASYEQYF. For the CDR3, the DNA is TGTGCCAGCAGCCAAGTCGCAAACGGGATAGCGGGAGCATCCTACGAGCAGTACTTC.

The rearrangement links TRBV6-5 to TRBJ2-3, with D tentatively TRBD1 (6 bases). The germline V gene encodes CDR1 MNHEY and CDR2 SVGAGI. The CDR3 spans 14 residues. V was pared by 5 bases and J by 3 bases, with 12 bases between. The CDR3 sequence is CASSRAGDTDTQYF. For the CDR3, the DNA is TGTGCCAGCAGTCGGGCAGGGGATACAGATACGCAGTATTTT.

A note on this clonotype: At one end the junction does not follow the germline gene, possibly because of a read error. The rearrangement links TRBV24-1 to TRBJ2-1, with D possibly matching TRBD2 (6 bases). CDR3 size: 15 residues. The germline gives CDR1 KGHDR, CDR2 SFDVKD. CDR3 amino acids: CATSGRRGGYNEQFF. In DNA form, the CDR3 reads TGTGCCACCAGTGGTCGGAGGGGAGGCTACAATGAGCAGTTCTTT.

The chain links TRBV10-3 to TRBJ2-1, with 11 bases that match TRBD1. The J segment lost 7 bases and the V segment lost 0 bases, leaving 8 bases of the junction unmatched. This CDR3 is 17 amino acids long. Per germline, CDR1 ENHRY and CDR2 SYGVKD. This CDR3 is CAISESSGQGAWNEQFF. The CDR3 bases are TGTGCCATCAGTGAGTCGAGCGGACAGGGGGCATGGAATGAGCAGTTCTTC.

The chain combines TRBV6-1 with TRBJ1-2; D uncertain. CDR1 is MNHNS and CDR2 is SASEGT in the germline V gene. V was shortened by 4 bases and J by 2 bases, with 14 bases between the two germline ends. This CDR3 is 15 amino acids long. CDR3 DNA sequence: TGTGCCAGCAGTGGGACGGCAGCCCGAAACTATGGCTACACCTTC. Protein product: CASSGTAARNYGYTF.

This chain joins TRBV12-5 and TRBJ2-7; D gene ambiguous. The CDR3 is 12 residues long. Germline values: CDR1 LGHNT, CDR2 FRNRAP. The V end lost 5 bases, the J end lost 7 bases, and 12 bases lay between the germline ends. The CDR3 loop is CASGPQGWEQYF. The CDR3 nucleotides are TGTGCTAGTGGTCCTCAAGGGTGGGAGCAGTACTTC.

The sample holds a few counts of this clonotype. The genes are TRBV27 and TRBJ1-1, with 11 bases identical to TRBD1. The junction had 5 bases not matched to a gene; V was cut back by 4 bases and J by 4 bases. This CDR3 contains 15 residues. The germline gives CDR1 MNHEY, CDR2 SMNVEV (reference sequence). The CDR3 loop is CASSWTGGGGTEAFF. CDR3 coding DNA: TGTGCCAGCAGTTGGACAGGGGGCGGGGGCACTGAAGCTTTCTTT.

This rearrangement joins TRBV4-1 to TRBJ2-5, with D possibly TRBD2 on 6 matching bases. With 2 bases removed from V and 11 bases from J, the gap between germline ends came to 24 bases. Per the germline V gene, CDR1 is MGHRA and CDR2 is YSYEKL. The CDR3 is 16 amino acids. The CDR3 region is CASSQTWDFLYDEQYF. The CDR3 DNA sequence: TGCGCCAGCAGCCAAACCTGGGACTTTCTCTACGATGAGCAGTACTTC.